Listed below are T cell receptor beta chains from one sample, sequenced in a study of CD8 T cells in ankylosing spondylitis. Each CDR3 protein is one row after TCRdb ran MiXCR on the 5' RACE reads. The repertoire holds roughly 13,000 distinct CDR3 sequences, with over 2.5% as singletons. Sequencing was done on a sample of blood, either unsorted or a sorted T cell fraction (not recorded which). The receptors originated from a male donor with ankylosing spondylitis or in good health (not recorded which). CDR3s leave out the opening cysteine and the closing phenylalanine or tryptophan. Each record gives: clone size, J gene, V gene, CDR3 protein. Clone size is shown for a subset of rows, as once, few, many or a class of expanded clone.

many,TRBJ2-7,TRBV9,ASSVGPGSYEQY
many,TRBJ1-6,TRBV9,ASSPRTADYSPLH
many,TRBJ2-3,TRBV9,ASSPAPSGRADTQY
many,TRBJ2-7,TRBV9,ASSVEGSGYTQQY
few,TRBJ1-4,TRBV3-1,ASIRNQGGKFGNEKLF
many,TRBJ1-6,TRBV9,ASSVGSGLLSALH
many,TRBJ2-1,TRBV9,ASSVEWPSYNEQF
many,TRBJ2-3,TRBV9,ASSVAPLGAGTDTQY
many,TRBJ1-6,TRBV9,ASSVVQDGSPLH
many,TRBJ2-5,TRBV9,ASSVSGMGETQY
NA,TRBJ2-5,TRBV9,ASSLQQGLADTQS
many,TRBJ2-7,TRBV9,ASSVGNTGIDEQY
many,TRBJ2-3,TRBV9,ASSVLGTSDTQY
many,TRBJ1-2,TRBV9,ASSDIGWPANYGYT
NA,TRBJ2-1,TRBV20-1,SAAGTSGSNEQF
many,TRBJ2-1,TRBV9,ASSVGDRGMNEQF
many,TRBJ2-1,TRBV9,ASSFSGGLYNEQF
medium-sized,TRBJ2-3,TRBV9,ASSPQGGLAGATQY
many,TRBJ2-5,TRBV9,ASSARDRGFQETQY
many,TRBJ2-7,TRBV9,ASSVEPLGGAYEQY
many,TRBJ2-1,TRBV9,ASSRPGRLSDEQF
many,TRBJ2-1,TRBV9,ASSVGGGLLSEQF
many,TRBJ2-5,TRBV9,ASSVGAVETQY
many,TRBJ2-7,TRBV9,ASSVDGVNNEQY
many,TRBJ2-3,TRBV9,ASSPGVNTDTQY
NA,TRBJ2-5,TRBV9,ATSFQDSCETQN
many,TRBJ2-1,TRBV9,ASSLTPGNEQF
medium-sized,TRBJ1-5,TRBV9,ASSETAYSNQPQH
many,TRBJ1-4,TRBV9,ASSVEPTNEKLF
many,TRBJ2-2,TRBV9,ASSVGSQRGTGELF
many,TRBJ2-7,TRBV9,ASSVGQGPHEQY
many,TRBJ1-2,TRBV9,ASRWEGSYGYT
many,TRBJ2-5,TRBV9,ASSVGASGLQETQY
NA,TRBJ1-6,TRBV9,ASSEGADSPLH
many,TRBJ1-2,TRBV9,ASSLALGGGVYGYT
many,TRBJ2-7,TRBV9,ASSVVQGGHEQY
many,TRBJ1-6,TRBV9,ASSVVAGDNSPLH
many,TRBJ2-2,TRBV9,ASSGRTVNTGELF
medium-sized,TRBJ2-5,TRBV9,ASSVGWAGAYQETQY
many,TRBJ2-3,TRBV21-1,ASSISRELAGGIDTDTQY
many,TRBJ1-1,TRBV9,ASSSTTGGTEAF
medium-sized,TRBJ2-1,TRBV9,ASSVGVPPLYNEQF
many,TRBJ2-1,TRBV9,ASSTGGPSYNEQF
medium-sized,TRBJ2-3,TRBV9,ASSVNGGTLPDTQY
many,TRBJ1-2,TRBV9,ASSPRDRGSSGYT
many,TRBJ2-3,TRBV9,ASSVGGGGAVHTQY
many,TRBJ1-3,TRBV9,ASSVRRGEASGNTIY
NA,TRBJ2-3,TRBV9,ASSQGREGVTDTQY
many,TRBJ2-1,TRBV9,ASSVDHRGNEQF
many,TRBJ2-3,TRBV9,ASSVGASGTFDTQY
many,TRBJ2-1,TRBV9,ASSGGTRRIEQF
many,TRBJ1-2,TRBV9,ASSAAGGRGYT
many,TRBJ2-1,TRBV9,ASRRTDLMNEQF
medium-sized,TRBJ2-3,TRBV9,ASSVDTGASTDTQY
many,TRBJ2-7,TRBV9,ASSVAGGLGYEQY
many,TRBJ2-5,TRBV9,ASSPRPRGVGETQY
many,TRBJ2-1,TRBV9,ASSVDAGGSYNEQF
NA,TRBJ1-2,TRBV9,ASVEGLYGYT
many,TRBJ1-1,TRBV9,ASSRTAMNTEAF
medium-sized,TRBJ2-3,TRBV9,ASSVGDRGLNTQY